This T cell receptor beta chain was documented in a study of patients and donors after allogeneic stem cell transplantation. One entry per CDR3 protein results from TCRdb running MiXCR on the RT-PCR reads. The table shows a few hundred thousand distinct CDR3 sequences, with around 40% occurring only once. Trimming left V 7 bases short and J 5 bases short, with 17 bases between. The CDR3 is made up of 15 amino acids. From germline, CDR1 is MNHNS and CDR2 SASEGT. This chain links TRBV6-1 with TRBJ2-2; the D gene is possibly TRBD1 (6 bases). The sequence derives from a human donor who was either an allogeneic HSCT recipient or a stem cell or donor lymphocyte infusion donor (not recorded which). It is not recorded whose cells these are; they may come from a transplant donor. The source material was blood, either unsorted or a sorted T cell fraction (not recorded which). CDR3 DNA sequence: TGTGCCAGCATCACCTGGCAGGGGACGACCGGGGAGCTGTTTTTT. Residues: CASITWQGTTGELFF.